This section outlines one T cell receptor (beta chain) sequence together with its context. Its antigen is undetermined. In the PCR, 60 Vbeta and 13 Jbeta primers were used. This table comes from immunoSEQ multiplex PCR, and its TCRdb copy is limited to in-frame clones, with some not included. This sample carries 100,000 to 150,000 clones, around 80% of them seen once, and the ten largest clones take less than 15%. Donors showed nominal health when sampled, although they likely had unrecorded immune exposures. The sample belongs to a study of cytomegalovirus exposure and HLA in healthy donors. Germline-derived CDR1 and CDR2 are MNHEY and SVGAGI. The CDR3 is 13 residues long. Trimming left V 4 bases short and J 8 bases short, with 9 bases between. The study's findings and limits: A missense variant in DCLRE1C was later tied to TCR beta V- and J-gene trimming. Associated with cytomegalovirus, according to the listing, were some 180 TCR beta chains. On later analysis, the bulk of CMV-associated TCR beta chains appeared to be HLA-restricted.

The chain recombines TRBV6-5 with TRBJ1-6; perhaps TRBD1 as D (5 bases). The clonotype was recovered from a woman aged 60 to 75 in good health and CMV-seropositive. The sample consisted of PBMCs. This chain's CDR3 is CASSSRADSPLHF. DNA of the CDR3: TGTGCCAGCAGTTCCAGGGCTGATTCACCCCTCCACTTT.